The T cell receptor (beta chain) described here comes from a study of blood T cell repertoires in COVID-19. As for the study in general: Material from acute and convalescent COVID-19 was sourced from the United States, Italy and Spain. PBMCs, B-cell-depleted T cells, or T cells provided the cDNA or gDNA that made up the material.

Authors' analysis steps: Reference gene primers were amplified, and this amplification served to estimate nucleated cell counts. The method was immunoSEQ multiplex PCR; TCRdb's version includes in-frame clones alone and lacks a portion of them. The V and J calls and clone size were taken over from that table, and D and trimming were inferred from the DNA. The data contain 290,000 or so clones, more than 85% of them singletons. J lost 7 bases, V lost 8 bases, and 7 bases had no gene match. The CDR3 extends over 15 amino acids. CDR1 is ENHRY, CDR2 SYGVKD, per germline. Source material: peripheral blood. The source of this sequence is a man between 65 and 80 years old with acute or convalescent COVID-19. V gene TRBV10-3 combines with J gene TRBJ2-2, with 13 bases matching TRBD2. CDR3 DNA sequence: TGTGCCATCTCAGGGACTAGCGGGAAGGGCGGGGAGCTGTTTTTT. It translates to CAISGTSGKGGELFF.